This T cell receptor (beta chain) derives from a study of T cell responses to AZD1222 COVID-19 vaccine. TCRdb's copy holds only in-frame clones and misses some; the assay was immunoSEQ multiplex PCR. Of 98,000 or so clones in the sample, over 90% were seen once. V shed 3 bases, J shed 5 bases, and the junction held 3 bases outside the gene matches. CDR3 length equals 14 residues. Looked up from germline, CDR1 is LGHDT and CDR2 is YNNKEL (reference sequence). This clonotype originated in an adult in good health. V gene TRBV3-1 (or the pseudogene TRBV3-2) combines with J gene TRBJ1-5, with 8 nucleotides matching TRBD1. Sequences were derived from peripheral blood, sampled on day 0 of AZD1222 vaccination. This chain's CDR3 is CASSHPGQDQPQHF. The CDR3 coding sequence is TGTGCCAGCAGCCACCCGGGACAGGATCAGCCCCAGCATTTT.